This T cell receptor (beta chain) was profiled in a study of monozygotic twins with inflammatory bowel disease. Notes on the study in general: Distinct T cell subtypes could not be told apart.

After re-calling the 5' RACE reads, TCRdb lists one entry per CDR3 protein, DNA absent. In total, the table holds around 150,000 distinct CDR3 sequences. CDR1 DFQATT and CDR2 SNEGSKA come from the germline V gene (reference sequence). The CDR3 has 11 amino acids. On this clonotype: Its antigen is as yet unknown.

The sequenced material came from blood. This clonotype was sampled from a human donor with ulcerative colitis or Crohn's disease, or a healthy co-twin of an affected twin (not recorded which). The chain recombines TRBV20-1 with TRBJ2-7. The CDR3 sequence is CSARETYEQYF.